This record concerns one T cell receptor beta chain sequence. V gave up 6 bases and J gave up 3 bases, with 9 bases separating them. CDR3 size: 13 residues. Germline V gene lookup returns CDR1 KGHSY and CDR2 FQNENV. Clones were sequenced by immunoSEQ multiplex PCR, and TCRdb holds only the in-frame ones, with some missing. The table has more than 150,000 clones, 83% seen once; the top ten hold approximately 6.1%. These data belong to a study of blood T cell repertoires in COVID-19. This chain connects TRBV16 to TRBJ1-5; TRBD1 might be the D (6 bases). The clonotype was recovered from a woman aged 40 to 50 with acute or convalescent COVID-19. The source material was peripheral blood. The CDR3 reads CASRGHNNQPQHF. In nucleotides, the CDR3 is TGTGCCAGCAGGGGACATAACAATCAGCCCCAGCATTTT.